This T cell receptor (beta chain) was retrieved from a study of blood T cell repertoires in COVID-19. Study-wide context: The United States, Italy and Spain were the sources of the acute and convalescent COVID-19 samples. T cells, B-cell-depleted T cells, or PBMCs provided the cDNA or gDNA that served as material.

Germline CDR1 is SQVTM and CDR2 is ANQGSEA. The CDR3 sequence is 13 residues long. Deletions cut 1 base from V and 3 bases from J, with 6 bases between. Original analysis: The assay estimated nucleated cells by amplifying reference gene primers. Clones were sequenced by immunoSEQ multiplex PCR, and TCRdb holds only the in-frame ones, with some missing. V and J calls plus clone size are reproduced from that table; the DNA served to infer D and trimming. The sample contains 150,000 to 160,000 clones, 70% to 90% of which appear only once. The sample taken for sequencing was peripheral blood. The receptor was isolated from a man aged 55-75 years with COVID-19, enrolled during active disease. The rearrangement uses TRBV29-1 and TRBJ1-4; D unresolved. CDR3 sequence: CSVEVSANEKLFF. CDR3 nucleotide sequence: TGCAGCGTTGAAGTTTCAGCTAATGAAAAACTGTTTTTT.